This passage covers 5 T cell receptor beta chains from one sample sequenced in a study of blood T cell repertoires in COVID-19. Repertoires were generated with immunoSEQ multiplex PCR, while TCRdb's copy carries only in-frame clones and drops some. In the table there are almost 250,000 clones, 70% to 90% of which are singletons. Sequenced material: PBMCs or T cells enriched from blood (not recorded which). Source of these receptors: a woman aged 50 to 65 who had recovered from COVID-19.

V and J are TRBV18 and TRBJ1-4, with D uncertain. This CDR3 is built from 16 residues. Per the germline V gene, CDR1 is KGHSH and CDR2 is LQKENI. Deletions cut 0 bases from V and 0 bases from J, with 8 bases between. The DNA for the CDR3 is TGTGCCAGCTCACCACCGGTGGGCGCAACTAATGAAAAACTGTTTTTT. It is translated as CASSPPVGATNEKLFF.

The CDR3 DNA reads as TGTGCCAGCAGCTTAGGCACAGACTATGGCTACACCTTC. Translated, it gives CASSLGTDYGYTF. J is TRBJ1-2 and V is TRBV7-2, with unresolved D. Germline V gene sequence: CDR1 SGHTA, CDR2 FQGNSA. V was pared by 1 base and J by 3 bases, with 6 bases between. The CDR3 runs 13 residues.

This rearrangement joins TRBV7-8 to TRBJ1-2, with 10 bases that match TRBD1. Germline lookup yields CDR1 SGHVS and CDR2 FQNEAQ. The CDR3 runs to 15 residues. V lost 1 base to trimming and J lost 6 bases; unmatched junction nucleotides: 5. The CDR3 nucleotides are TGTGCCAGCAGCTTAGGACAGGGGGCAACGGATGGCTACACCTTC. Translated, it gives CASSLGQGATDGYTF.

This rearrangement joins TRBV7-8 to TRBJ1-1; 8 nucleotides line up with TRBD1. This CDR3 is built from 13 residues. V lost 4 bases, J lost 6 bases, and 4 bases stayed unmatched. Germline V CDR1 and CDR2: SGHVS, FQNEAQ. CDR3 sequence (DNA): TGTGCCAGCAGCTCGGACAGGGTCCCTGAAGCTTTCTTT. Amino acid sequence: CASSSDRVPEAFF.

This chain connects TRBV6-5 to TRBJ2-7; no definite D call. CDR3 length: 13 residues. Per germline, CDR1 MNHEY and CDR2 SVGAGI. Trimming took off 6 bases at V and 2 bases at J, with 11 bases between the two ends. CDR3 DNA: TGTGCCAGCAGCTTTTCATCAGCCTACGAGCAGTACTTC. It yields the protein CASSFSSAYEQYF.